The clone carrying this T cell receptor (beta chain) has at least ten counts. The CDR3 loop spans 12 amino acids. In germline, CDR1 is LGHDT, CDR2 YNNKEL (reference sequence). V was pared by 6 bases and J by 6 bases, with 10 bases between. The data were taken from a study of regulatory T cells in long-lasting Graves disease. Combining iRepertoire HTBI primers with Arm-PCR of CDR3 regions, the authors built TCR beta libraries. TCRdb analysed the multiplex PCR reads with MiXCR anew, one entry per CDR3 protein. This table has about 460,000 distinct CDR3 sequences, around 15% appearing once. Time point here: newly diagnosed GD, antithyroid drugs for less than 3 months. PBMC RNA served as the TCR library source. Graves' disease was diagnosed by American Thyroid Association guidelines. A volume of around 9.9 milliliters of peripheral blood was collected in EDTA tubes. This sample was shared with a second study, whose subject was T cells in Graves' hyperthyroidism and ophthalmopathy.

Sequenced here: peripheral blood mononuclear cells (PBMCs), sampled at new diagnosis, from a patient treated with antithyroid drugs. V and J are TRBV3-1 and TRBJ2-3; possible D gene TRBD2, 5 bases. The receptor was isolated from a woman between 50 and 59 years old with Graves disease. CDR3 in amino acids: CASRSSGDTQYF. Here the CDR3 DNA reads TGTGCCAGCAGGTCCAGCGGCGATACGCAGTATTTT.